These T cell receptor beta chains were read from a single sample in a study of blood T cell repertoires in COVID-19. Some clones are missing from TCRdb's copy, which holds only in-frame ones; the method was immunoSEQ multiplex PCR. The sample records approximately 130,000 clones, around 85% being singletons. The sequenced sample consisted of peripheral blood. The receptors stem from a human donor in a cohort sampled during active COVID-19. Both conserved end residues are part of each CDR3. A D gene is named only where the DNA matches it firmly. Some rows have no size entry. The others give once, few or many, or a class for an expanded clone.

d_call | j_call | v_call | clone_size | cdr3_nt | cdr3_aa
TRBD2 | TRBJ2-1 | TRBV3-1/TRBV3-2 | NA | TGTGCCAGCAGCCAAGGGTTAGCTAAGCGGGGTGAGCAGTTCTTC | CASSQGLAKRGEQFF
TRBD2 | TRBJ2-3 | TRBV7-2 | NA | TGTGCCAGTAACCCTAGCGGGAGTGGGGCAGATACGCAGTATTTT | CASNPSGSGADTQYF
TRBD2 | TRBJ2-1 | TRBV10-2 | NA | TGCGCCAGCAGTGTTGGATCGGGAGGGAGGCCGGATAATGAGCAGTTCTTC | CASSVGSGGRPDNEQFF
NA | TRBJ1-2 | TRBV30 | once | TGTGCCTGGAGAAGGGCGGGCAGCTATGGCTACACCTTC | CAWRRAGSYGYTF
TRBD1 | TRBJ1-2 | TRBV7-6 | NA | TGTGCCAGCAGCCCGCGACAGGGGACCTCATGGGGCTACACCTTC | CASSPRQGTSWGYTF
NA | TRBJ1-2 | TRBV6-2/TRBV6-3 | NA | TGTGCCAGCAGTTACCCCGGGGTCGGCTATGGCTACACCTTC | CASSYPGVGYGYTF
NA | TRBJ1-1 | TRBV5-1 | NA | TGCGCCAGCAGCTTCACAGGGACCACTGAAGCTTTCTTT | CASSFTGTTEAFF
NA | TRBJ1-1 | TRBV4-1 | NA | TGCGCCAGCGGCCAAGAGAATGTAGGGACGGGAGAGAACACTGAAGCTTTCTTT | CASGQENVGTGENTEAFF
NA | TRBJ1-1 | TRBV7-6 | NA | TGTGCCAGCAGCCGAAGAGGAGAGGAAGCTTTCTTT | CASSRRGEEAFF
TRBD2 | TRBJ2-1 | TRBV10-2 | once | TGCGCCAGCAGTGAGGCGGGAGGATACAATGAGCAGTTCTTC | CASSEAGGYNEQFF
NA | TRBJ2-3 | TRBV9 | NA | TGTGCCAGCAGCGCGTCAGAATCAGATACGCAGTATTTT | CASSASESDTQYF